Below are 8 T cell receptor beta chains sequenced from a single sample in a study of regulatory T cells in long-lasting Graves disease. Through Arm-PCR of CDR3 regions and iRepertoire HTBI primers, TCR beta libraries were built. Using its own MiXCR run on the multiplex PCR reads, TCRdb lists one record per CDR3 protein. Among approximately 350,000 distinct CDR3 sequences listed, roughly 24% were seen once. Time point denoted: persistent/refractory GD, antithyroid drugs over 5 years with positive TRAb. Generation of the TCR library employed RNA extracted from PBMCs. The input for sequencing was peripheral blood mononuclear cells (PBMCs), taken when the disease was refractory, from a patient treated with antithyroid drugs. These receptors originate from a woman between 40 and 55 years old with Graves disease.

V usage is TRBV5-1 and J usage is TRBJ2-2, with TRBD1 matching over 7 bases. V lost 1 base to trimming and J lost 4 bases; unmatched junction nucleotides: 7. CDR1 and CDR2 from the germline V gene are SGHRS and YFSETQ. The CDR3 is 16 residues long. Here the CDR3 DNA reads TGCGCCAGCAGCTTGCAACAGGGGCAGGTCACCGGGGAGCTGTTTTTT. This encodes CASSLQQGQVTGELFF.

The J gene is TRBJ2-5, the V gene TRBV9, with D perhaps TRBD1 (9 bases). Germline V gene sequence: CDR1 SGDLS, CDR2 YYNGEE. V lost 4 bases to trimming and J lost 2 bases, with 18 bases between them. This CDR3 comprises 16 residues. CDR3 residues: CASSPGGDRAQETQYF. CDR3 nucleotides: TGTGCCAGCAGCCCCGGGGGGGACAGGGCTCAAGAGACCCAGTACTTC.

The chain couples TRBV19 to TRBJ2-7; a weak D match, TRBD1 (6 bases). Trimming removed 5 bases at V and 9 bases at J, with 17 bases between. The CDR3 totals 13 residues. Germline assignment: CDR1 LNHDA and CDR2 SQIVND (reference sequence). This CDR3 is CASSAGLGRGQYF. The CDR3 DNA is TGTGCCAGTAGTGCCGGGCTTGGCAGGGGGCAGTACTTC. Drawing the rest from reference TRBV19 and TRBJ2-7, the complete variable domain is DGGITQSPKYLFRKEGQNVTLSCEQNLNHDAMYWYRQDPGQGLRLIYYSQIVNDFQKGDIAEGYSVSREKKESFPLTVTSAQKNPTAFYLCASSAGLGRGQYFGPGTRLTVT.

This chain uses TRBV24-1 with TRBJ2-2; no definite D call. With 4 bases removed from V and 5 bases from J, the gap between germline ends came to 10 bases. The CDR3 runs to 14 residues. Germline CDR1 is KGHDR and CDR2 is SFDVKD. The CDR3 sequence is CATSEDTATGELFF. As DNA, the CDR3 is TGTGCCACCAGTGAGGATACTGCTACCGGGGAGCTGTTTTTT.

This clonotype has ten or more counts. The chain combines TRBV5-5 with TRBJ1-1; D gene uncertain. The V end was cut by 2 bases, the J end by 6 bases, with 17 bases between. Germline CDR1 reads SGHKS; CDR2 reads YYEKEE (reference sequence). CDR3 length equals 15 residues. CDR3 loop: CASSLTDQKWAEAFF. CDR3 DNA sequence: TGTGCCAGCAGCTTAACGGACCAAAAGTGGGCTGAAGCTTTCTTT.

Ten or more counts support this clonotype. The rearrangement joins TRBV29-1 to TRBJ1-5; 8 nucleotides line up with TRBD1. V dropped 7 bases and J dropped 2; count of bases not matched to a gene: 4. The germline V gene encodes CDR1 SQVTM and CDR2 ANQGSEA. CDR3 size: 13 residues. DNA of the CDR3: TGCAGCGCAGGGACAGGACGCAATCAGCCCCAGCATTTT. This encodes CSAGTGRNQPQHF. Supplemented by reference TRBV29-1 and TRBJ1-5, the full variable domain reads SAVISQKPSRDICQRGTSLTIQCQVDSQVTMMFWYRQQPGQSLTLIATANQGSEATYESGFVIDKFPISRPNLTFSTLTVSNMSPEDSSIYLCSAGTGRNQPQHFGDGTRLSIL.

This clonotype was observed a handful of times. DNA for the CDR3: TGTGCCAGCAGTTACCCAGCGGGAGGGGGGCGGCCCTACGAGCAGTACTTC. Encoded protein: CASSYPAGGGRPYEQYF. V usage is TRBV6-2 or TRBV6-3 and J usage is TRBJ2-7, with 10 bases that match TRBD2. The CDR3 consists of 17 residues. The germline gives CDR1 MNHEY, CDR2 SVGEGT. Trimming cost V 2 bases and J 2 bases; bases outside gene matches: 9.

This clonotype was counted at least ten times. Here the CDR3 DNA reads TGTGCCAGCAGCTTATTGTTTTACGAGCGGGAGGTTTCCTACGAGCAGTACTTC. Encoded protein: CASSLLFYEREVSYEQYF. V is TRBV7-2 and J is TRBJ2-7; the match to TRBD2 covers 9 bases. The junction had 12 bases not matched to a gene; V was cut back by 2 bases and J by 1 base. The germline V gene has CDR1 SGHTA and CDR2 FQGNSA. The CDR3 consists of 18 residues.